This T cell receptor (beta chain) was observed in a study of beta chain features in type 1 diabetes. Expressed TCRB transcripts got sequenced, as all isolated RNA was reverse transcribed. Libraries were prepared by immunoSEQ multiplex PCR; TCRdb keeps only in-frame clonotypes and omits some of them. In the table there are about 280,000 clones, about 15% of which are singletons. Study-wide findings and caveats: In every one of the four CD4+ subsets, TCRB CDR3s were moderately but significantly shorter in Type 1 diabetes patients.

CDR1 is SGHTA, CDR2 FQGNSA, per germline. The length of the CDR3 is 14 residues. In regard to this clone: The target antigen is unknown.

Sorting of CD4+ naive, central memory, regulatory and stem cell-like memory cells was performed via CD45RO/CCR7/CD25/CD127/CD95/CD27. This receptor was taken from a man aged 18-30 years with type 1 diabetes. The sequenced material came from naive CD4+ T cells from blood. This chain uses TRBV7-2 with TRBJ2-5; 10 positions agree with TRBD1. The DNA end is a closer match to TRBJ2-7, so the J assignment may be wrong. The CDR3 here is CASSTGQGTYEQYF. The CDR3 coding sequence is TGTGCCAGCAGCACGGGACAGGGGACCTACGAGCAGTACTTC.